What follows describes a single T cell receptor (beta chain). Its binding antigen is unknown. Per-base quality was not reported, and no clone a single base away is much larger than it. The sample originates from a study of blood T cell repertoires in COVID-19 (TCRdb year 2020). About the study as a whole: For ImmuneRACE Cohort 3, a participant was defined as recovered based on two consecutive negative NP/OP PCR tests, clearance by a healthcare professional, or resolution of symptoms. The prospective study material was composed of cDNA or gDNA derived from T cells, B-cell-depleted T cells, or PBMCs. The repertoires were released in a freely available public database meant as a resource for research on the immune response to SARS-CoV-2. Samples covering the acute and convalescent phases of COVID-19 were provided by collaborators in the United States, Italy and Spain. Deeply sampled blood TCRbeta repertoires from subjects exposed to, actively infected with, or recovered from COVID-19 were included in the dataset. HLA class I and class II types, where available, came from metadata supplied by the sample provider rather than from assay-based typing. Nearly every sample came with metadata listing a de-identified subject ID, COVID-19 status, age in years and sex. The samples were drawn from the first 160 participants of the ongoing ImmuneRACE study and from 950 to 1,500 subjects provided by 6 global collaborators.

Participants in the prospective study were enrolled through a virtual design, were aged 18 to 89 years, and lived in some 24 United States geographic areas. In the prospective study, participants were assigned to cohorts based on the clinical history participants reported in a screening survey and a study questionnaire. Mobile phlebotomists in the prospective study collected whole blood, serum and a nasopharyngeal or oropharyngeal swab from every participant. Prospective study participants could optionally give additional blood draws and questionnaires over an approximately two-month period. Blood samples from the prospective study were shipped frozen or at room temperature prior to DNA extraction. Overall results and qualifications from the work: Clinical and demographic metadata were provided uncurated, with the amount varying by source and participant.

V is reduced by 3 bases and J by 0 bases, leaving a spacing of 12 bases between them. CDR1 and CDR2, per the germline V gene, are KGHSH and LQKENI. The CDR3 measures 16 amino acids from cysteine to phenylalanine. CDR3 DNA is the only sequence kept; it has 48 bases, read in frame from the first base. TCRbeta CDR3 regions were amplified from genomic DNA using the immunoSEQ Assay, a bias-controlled multiplex PCR. Per the source publication's procedure: Within the assay, amplification of reference gene primers was used to estimate how many nucleated cells each sample contained. Sequence reads were collapsed and filtered to measure the absolute abundance of every unique TCRbeta CDR3 rearrangement. For each sample, productive Simpson clonality was calculated as the square root of Simpson's diversity index across productive rearrangements. TCRdb took this table from immuneACCESS and kept in-frame rearrangements with V and J called. Such tables lack part of the clones; where checked against another copy, unresolved V genes explain under half of the gap, and the rest is unexplained. V and J calls and clone size are copied from that table; D and trimming were computed from the DNA. For this sample the table gives approximately 250,000 clones, of which 88% were detected only once. The top ten hold 2% to 2.5% of the sample.

Material: PBMCs or T cells enriched from blood (not recorded which). The rearranged chain carries TRBV18 and TRBJ1-3; matching of 6 bases hints at TRBD1 as the D gene. This TCR derives from a woman aged 60-75 years in a cohort exposed to, infected with or recovered from COVID-19 (not recorded which). The bases read TGTGCCAGCTCACCGACGACAGGCCGCTCTGGAAACACCATATATTTT. This gives the protein CASSPTTGRSGNTIYF.